The 2 T cell receptor delta chains below all came from one sample that was sequenced in a study of γδ T cells in repeated Plasmodium falciparum infection. TCRdb ran CATT on the multiplex PCR reads. This sample has roughly 90,000 delta-chain clones; 1.4% to 1.5% occur once, and the top ten carry around 8.1%. Flow sorting of PBMC yielded separate Vgamma9/Vdelta2+ and Vdelta2-negative gammadelta T cell populations for bulk repertoire analysis. Sequencing was carried out using gamma-delta T cells from blood. Every receptor here comes from a pool of human donors (malaria-infected and uninfected, not separated).

This clone rates as medium-sized. Other DNA sequences in this specimen translate into the identical CDR3. The chain links TRDV3 to TRDJ1; D gene ambiguous. Germline CDR1 and CDR2: TVYSNPD and GDNSRS (reference sequence). V lost 4 bases and J lost 1, with 10 bases in between. CDR3 length: 12 amino acids. In nucleotides, the CDR3 is TGTGCCTACCTAAATCCCACCGATAAACTCATCTTT. It translates to CAYLNPTDKLIF.

This clone was counted between two and nine times. The DNA is omitted, as the CDR3 cannot be located on it reliably, and the CDR3 follows TCRdb's listing. TRDV1 is the V gene, and the J gene was not called; TRDD3, the table's D call, lacks a check against the DNA. CDR1 TSWWSYY and CDR2 QGS come from the germline V gene. The CDR3 totals 25 residues, both ends included. CDR3 protein: CALTEKVPTGGYGCCGEQYTDKLIF.